These 2 T cell receptor beta chains share one sample of origin, sequenced in a study of OX40 agonist ivuxolimab in advanced cancers. To prepare the library, the immunoSEQ multiplex PCR assay was applied. TCRdb took this table from immuneACCESS and kept in-frame rearrangements with V and J called. Such tables lack part of the clones; where checked against another copy, unresolved V genes explain under half of the gap, and the rest is unexplained. The sample table lists tens of thousands of clones, 80% to 90% of them with a count of one. Approximately 7% of the sample comes from the top ten. The specimen was CD4+ or CD8+ T cells sorted from blood, collected in a trial of the OX40 agonist ivuxolimab. All receptors derive from an adult with an advanced solid tumor such as melanoma, head and neck, liver or kidney cancer.

V and J are TRBV5-1 and TRBJ2-1, with D possibly being TRBD1 or TRBD2 (5 bases each). Germline V gene data show CDR1 as SGHRS and CDR2 as YFSETQ. The CDR3 consists of 14 residues. V was shortened by 2 bases and J by 7 bases, with 13 bases between the two germline ends. This CDR3 is CASSFSARGNEQFF. In DNA, the CDR3 is TGCGCCAGCAGCTTTTCTGCGAGGGGTAATGAGCAGTTCTTC.

The chain has TRBV28 and TRBJ2-1, with TRBD2 matching over 8 bases. Germline assignment: CDR1 MDHEN and CDR2 SYDVKM. This CDR3 is 18 amino acids long. J lost 2 bases, V lost 2 bases, and 11 bases had no gene match. The CDR3 DNA sequence: TGTGCCAGCAGTTTAAGGCGAGGCGCGCGGGGGGCCTACAATGAGCAGTTCTTC. Translated, it gives CASSLRRGARGAYNEQFF.